Shown below are 3 T cell receptor beta chains from a single sample sequenced in a study of early T cells in non-severe SARS-CoV-2 infection. TCRdb re-called the 5' RACE reads through MiXCR, storing one row per CDR3 protein. The sample lists about 80,000 distinct CDR3 sequences; about 5% were seen once. Sample: whole blood, taken at baseline. These TCRs come from an adult who was a healthcare worker with PCR-confirmed SARS-CoV-2 infection or an uninfected control (not recorded which).

This clonotype showed up many times. This chain joins TRBV28 and TRBJ1-1, with 9 bases identical to TRBD1. The CDR3 sequence is 13 residues long. With 6 bases clipped from V and 5 bases from J, the junction kept 4 bases outside the gene matches. Looked up from germline, CDR1 is MDHEN and CDR2 is SYDVKM. The CDR3 protein is CASSRDRVTEAFF. For the CDR3, the DNA is TGTGCCAGCAGCCGGGACAGGGTAACTGAAGCTTTCTTT.

The V and J genes are TRBV29-1 and TRBJ2-3; the D call may be TRBD1 or TRBD2 (5 bases each). The CDR3 runs to 13 residues. Per germline, CDR1 SQVTM and CDR2 ANQGSEA. Trimming stripped 7 bases from V and 4 bases from J, with 15 bases between. In DNA, the CDR3 is TGCAGCGGACAACGGGACCCGCCAGATACGCAGTATTTT. This gives the protein CSGQRDPPDTQYF.

The genes are TRBV29-1 and TRBJ2-1, with TRBD1 identical over 7 bases. CDR3 length equals 15 residues. Unmatched junction bases numbered 5, after V lost 3 bases and J lost 0 bases. Germline V gene lookup returns CDR1 SQVTM and CDR2 ANQGSEA. CDR3 amino acids: CSVERGPSSYNEQFF. The DNA of the CDR3 is TGCAGCGTTGAGAGGGGGCCTAGCTCCTACAATGAGCAGTTCTTC.